This section outlines one T cell receptor (beta chain) sequence together with its context. The source of the sample is a study of preoperative IRX-2 immunotherapy in early breast cancer. Specified treatment: preoperative locoregional IRX-2 cytokine immunotherapy. Samples came from a phase Ib trial of preoperative locoregional IRX-2 cytokine immunotherapy. Trimming stripped 5 bases from V and 1 base from J, with 9 bases between. Germline CDR1 and CDR2: MNHGY and SAAAGT. The CDR3 is 14 amino acids. Data came from immunoSEQ multiplex PCR; TCRdb stores just in-frame clones and leaves some out. The sample includes about 89,000 clones, about nine tenths of them seen just once.

The TCR originated in a human donor with breast cancer. The V gene is TRBV6-8, the J gene TRBJ1-5; D ambiguous. Material: tumor tissue, obtained after IRX-2 immunotherapy. CDR3 nucleotide sequence: TGTGCCAGCAGTGGCTCCCTGAGCAATCAGCCCCAGCATTTT. This encodes CASSGSLSNQPQHF.